A selection of T cell receptor beta chains follows, all from one sample in a study of blood T cell repertoires in COVID-19. Some clones are missing from TCRdb's copy, which holds only in-frame ones; the method was immunoSEQ multiplex PCR. The sample contains around 480,000 clones, around 90% of which appear only once. The sequencing input was PBMCs or T cells enriched from blood (not recorded which). Receptors originate from a young woman who had recovered from COVID-19. CDR3s include the opening cysteine and the closing phenylalanine or tryptophan. The D gene is left open where the match is weak. Expanded clones get a size class; other rows say once, few or many, or leave the size out.

CDR3,DNA,J,D,size,V
CASSITPDRGVSYGYTF,TGTGCCAGTAGTATAACCCCGGACAGGGGAGTAAGCTATGGCTACACCTTC,TRBJ1-2,TRBD1,.,TRBV19
CAITPMPATEAFF,TGTGCCATCACCCCGATGCCTGCGACTGAAGCTTTCTTT,TRBJ1-1,.,.,TRBV10-3
CASSQTGMNTEAFF,TGCGCCAGCAGCCAAACAGGGATGAACACTGAAGCTTTCTTT,TRBJ1-1,.,.,TRBV5-1
CAWSVLGGGGGYTF,TGTGCCTGGAGTGTACTCGGAGGGGGCGGAGGCTACACCTTC,TRBJ1-2,TRBD1,.,TRBV30
CASSLQGTYSPLHF,TGTGCCAGCAGTTTACAGGGGACCTATTCACCCCTCCACTTT,TRBJ1-6,TRBD1,.,TRBV25-1
CASSQAGAGGRDEQFF,TGTGCCAGCAGCCAAGCCGGGGCGGGGGGGCGAGATGAGCAGTTCTTC,TRBJ2-1,TRBD2,.,TRBV3-1/TRBV3-2
CASSLLTGPNTEAFF,TGTGCCAGCTCCCTTTTGACAGGGCCGAACACTGAAGCTTTCTTT,TRBJ1-1,TRBD1,few,TRBV18
CAIRPRGAYEQYF,TGTGCCATCCGCCCCAGGGGTGCCTACGAGCAGTACTTC,TRBJ2-7,.,.,TRBV10-3
CASSPDREYEQYF,TGTGCCAGCAGCCCCGACAGGGAATACGAGCAGTACTTC,TRBJ2-7,TRBD1,once,TRBV11-2
CASSLGTVSSTDTQYF,TGTGCCAGCAGTTTGGGGACAGTTTCTAGCACAGATACGCAGTATTTT,TRBJ2-3,TRBD1,.,TRBV28
CASSYPDRAPYEQYF,TGTGCCAGCAGTTACCCAGACAGGGCGCCTTATGAGCAGTACTTC,TRBJ2-7,TRBD1,.,TRBV6-5
CASRVTRIATDTQYF,TGTGCCAGTAGGGTGACTAGAATAGCGACAGATACGCAGTATTTT,TRBJ2-3,.,.,TRBV19
CASLVQRGSDYYGYTF,TGTGCCAGCCTCGTTCAACGGGGGTCCGACTACTATGGCTACACCTTC,TRBJ1-2,.,.,TRBV28
CASSGAEAFF,TGCGCCAGCAGTGGGGCAGAAGCTTTCTTT,TRBJ1-1,.,once,TRBV10-2
CASRDRIGSEAFF,TGCGCCAGCAGGGACAGGATTGGCAGTGAAGCTTTCTTT,TRBJ1-1,TRBD1,.,TRBV5-1
CASSTGGTYNEQFF,TGTGCCAGTAGCACAGGGGGGACCTACAATGAGCAGTTCTTC,TRBJ2-1,TRBD1,.,TRBV19
CASSYGQGAYEQYF,TGTGCCAGCAGTTACGGCCAGGGGGCCTACGAGCAGTACTTC,TRBJ2-7,TRBD1,.,TRBV6-2/TRBV6-3
CASSQEAGRGVYTF,TGCGCCAGCAGCCAAGAAGCAGGACGGGGTGTCTACACCTTC,TRBJ1-2,.,.,TRBV4-1
CASTPSGGPKHNEQFF,TGTGCCAGCACCCCTAGCGGGGGGCCAAAACACAATGAGCAGTTCTTC,TRBJ2-1,TRBD2,.,TRBV28
CASSLGPMGGGEQYF,TGCGCCAGCAGCTTGGGGCCGATGGGAGGGGGCGAGCAGTACTTC,TRBJ2-7,.,.,TRBV5-1
CASSRSDREVDEQFF,TGTGCCAGCTCGCGCTCGGACAGGGAGGTGGATGAGCAGTTCTTC,TRBJ2-1,TRBD1,few,TRBV19
CASSPQTGSIYEQYF,TGTGCCAGCTCACCTCAGACAGGGTCTATCTACGAGCAGTACTTC,TRBJ2-7,TRBD1,.,TRBV18
CASSEWGDGYTF,TGTGCCAGCAGTGAATGGGGGGACGGCTACACCTTC,TRBJ1-2,.,few,TRBV6-1
CASRWDSNYGYTF,TGTGCCAGCAGATGGGACAGCAACTATGGCTACACCTTC,TRBJ1-2,TRBD1,.,TRBV2
CASNDRGYQPQHF,TGTGCCAGCAATGACAGGGGGTACCAGCCCCAGCATTTT,TRBJ1-5,TRBD1,.,TRBV2
CASSLGLLNTEAFF,TGCGCCAGCAGCTTGGGACTCCTGAACACTGAAGCTTTCTTT,TRBJ1-1,.,.,TRBV5-1
CASSLRGGFTDTQYF,TGTGCCAGCAGCCTCCGGGGGGGCTTCACAGATACGCAGTATTTT,TRBJ2-3,TRBD2,.,TRBV7-2
CASSVDGSEEGAPTNEKLFF,TGTGCCAGCAGTGTCGATGGAAGCGAAGAAGGTGCACCCACTAATGAAAAACTGTTTTTT,TRBJ1-4,.,.,TRBV6-2/TRBV6-3
CASSPDRVATGELFF,TGTGCCAGCAGCCCCGACAGGGTGGCGACCGGGGAGCTGTTTTTT,TRBJ2-2,TRBD1,.,TRBV5-4
CASSPGQGANYGYTF,TGTGCCAGTAGTCCGGGACAGGGCGCTAACTATGGCTACACCTTC,TRBJ1-2,TRBD1,.,TRBV19
CASSFSGDTEAFF,TGTGCCAGCAGTTTCTCAGGGGACACTGAAGCTTTCTTT,TRBJ1-1,.,.,TRBV27
CSVGATANTGELFF,TGCAGCGTTGGAGCGACAGCTAACACCGGGGAGCTGTTTTTT,TRBJ2-2,.,.,TRBV29-1
CASSLAQDQPQHF,TGCGCCAGCAGCTTGGCACAGGATCAGCCCCAGCATTTT,TRBJ1-5,.,few,TRBV5-1
CASSLEFGVNEQFF,TGCGCCAGCAGCTTGGAATTCGGGGTCAATGAGCAGTTCTTC,TRBJ2-1,.,once,TRBV5-1
CASSVNTGETQYF,TGTGCCAGCAGCGTAAATACCGGAGAGACCCAGTACTTC,TRBJ2-5,.,.,TRBV9
CAWSTDRSAGNTIYF,TGTGCCTGGAGTACGGACAGGAGCGCTGGAAACACCATATATTTT,TRBJ1-3,TRBD1,.,TRBV30
CASSLGLLTGDEKLFF,TGCGCCAGCAGCTTGGGGTTGTTGACAGGGGATGAAAAACTGTTTTTT,TRBJ1-4,TRBD1,.,TRBV5-1
CASSIGRGNTEAFF,TGTGCCAGTAGTATCGGCAGAGGAAACACTGAAGCTTTCTTT,TRBJ1-1,.,.,TRBV19
CASSSGTGDPYSNQPQHF,TGTGCCAGCAGCTCTGGGACAGGGGACCCATATAGCAATCAGCCCCAGCATTTT,TRBJ1-5,TRBD1,.,TRBV7-2
CASSVRAGGIDEQYF,TGTGCCAGCAGTGTCCGAGCAGGGGGCATCGACGAGCAGTACTTC,TRBJ2-7,TRBD1,few,TRBV2
CASSVDRNNEQFF,TGCGCCAGCAGCGTCGACAGGAACAATGAGCAGTTCTTC,TRBJ2-1,.,.,TRBV5-1
CAWTGGRSPLHF,TGTGCCTGGACAGGGGGCAGGTCACCCCTCCACTTT,TRBJ1-6,TRBD1,few,TRBV30
CASTAGQVLSSSYEQYF,TGTGCCAGCACCGCGGGACAGGTCCTATCCAGCTCCTACGAGCAGTACTTC,TRBJ2-7,TRBD1,.,TRBV16
CASSLTGGYQPQHF,TGTGCCAGCAGCTTAACAGGGGGCTATCAGCCCCAGCATTTT,TRBJ1-5,TRBD1,.,TRBV7-2